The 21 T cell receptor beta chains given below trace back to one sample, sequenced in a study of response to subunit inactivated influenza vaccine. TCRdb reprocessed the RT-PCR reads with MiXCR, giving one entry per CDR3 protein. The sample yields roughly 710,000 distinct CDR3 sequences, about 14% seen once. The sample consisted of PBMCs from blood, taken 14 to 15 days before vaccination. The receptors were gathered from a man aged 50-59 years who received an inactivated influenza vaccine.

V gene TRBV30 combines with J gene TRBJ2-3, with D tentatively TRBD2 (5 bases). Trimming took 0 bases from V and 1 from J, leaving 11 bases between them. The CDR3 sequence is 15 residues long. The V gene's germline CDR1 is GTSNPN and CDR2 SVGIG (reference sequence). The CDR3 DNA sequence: TGTGCCTGGAGTGTAGGCGGGTTCCGCACAGATACGCAGTATTTT. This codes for CAWSVGGFRTDTQYF.

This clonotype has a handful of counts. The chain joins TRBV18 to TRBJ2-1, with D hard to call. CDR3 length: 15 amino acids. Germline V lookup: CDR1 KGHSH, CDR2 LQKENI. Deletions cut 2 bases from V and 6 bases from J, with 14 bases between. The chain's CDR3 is CASSPTGPPRNEQFF. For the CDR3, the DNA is TGTGCCAGCTCACCAACCGGGCCACCTCGCAATGAGCAGTTCTTC.

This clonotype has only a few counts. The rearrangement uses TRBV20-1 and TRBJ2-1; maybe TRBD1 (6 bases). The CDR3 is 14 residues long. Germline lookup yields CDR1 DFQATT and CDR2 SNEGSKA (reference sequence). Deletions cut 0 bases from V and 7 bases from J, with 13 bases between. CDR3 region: CSARDKWGRNEQFF. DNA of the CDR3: TGCAGTGCTAGAGATAAATGGGGGCGGAATGAGCAGTTCTTC.

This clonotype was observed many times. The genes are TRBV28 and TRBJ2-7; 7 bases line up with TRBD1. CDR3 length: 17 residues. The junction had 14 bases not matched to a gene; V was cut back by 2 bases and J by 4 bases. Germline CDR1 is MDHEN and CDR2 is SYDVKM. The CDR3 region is CASSLRGLATGSYEQYF. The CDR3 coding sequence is TGTGCCAGCAGTTTAAGGGGGCTAGCAACAGGGAGTTACGAGCAGTACTTC.

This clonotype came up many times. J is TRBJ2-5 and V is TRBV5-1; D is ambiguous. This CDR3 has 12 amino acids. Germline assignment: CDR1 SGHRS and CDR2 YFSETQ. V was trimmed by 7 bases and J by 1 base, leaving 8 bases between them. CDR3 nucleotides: TGCGCCAGCGGACGGAGCCAAGAGACCCAGTACTTC. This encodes CASGRSQETQYF.

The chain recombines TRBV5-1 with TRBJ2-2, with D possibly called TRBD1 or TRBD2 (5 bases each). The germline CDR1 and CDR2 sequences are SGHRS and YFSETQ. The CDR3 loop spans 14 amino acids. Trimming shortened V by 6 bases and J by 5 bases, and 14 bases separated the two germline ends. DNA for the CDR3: TGCGCCAGCACCTTCGGGGCGCGAACCGGGGAGCTGTTTTTT. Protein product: CASTFGARTGELFF.

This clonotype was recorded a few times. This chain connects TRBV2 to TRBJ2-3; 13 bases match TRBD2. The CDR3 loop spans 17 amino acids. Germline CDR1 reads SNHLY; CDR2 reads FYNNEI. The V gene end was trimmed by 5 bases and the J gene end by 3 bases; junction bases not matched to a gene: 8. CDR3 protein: CASSLQPGLAGTDTQYF. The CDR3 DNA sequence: TGTGCCAGCAGTTTACAGCCGGGACTAGCGGGAACAGATACGCAGTATTTT.

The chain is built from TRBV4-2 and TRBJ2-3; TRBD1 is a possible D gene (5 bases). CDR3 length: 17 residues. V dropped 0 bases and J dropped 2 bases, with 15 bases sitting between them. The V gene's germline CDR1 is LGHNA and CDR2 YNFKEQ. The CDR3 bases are TGTGCCAGCAGCCAAGATACAAGGGGCCTTAACACAGATACGCAGTATTTT. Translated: CASSQDTRGLNTDTQYF.

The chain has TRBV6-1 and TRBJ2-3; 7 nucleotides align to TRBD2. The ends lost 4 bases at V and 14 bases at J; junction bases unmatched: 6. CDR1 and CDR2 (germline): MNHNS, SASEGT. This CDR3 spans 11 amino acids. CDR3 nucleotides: TGTGCCAGCAGTGTTGGACTAGAGACGTATTTT. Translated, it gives CASSVGLETYF.

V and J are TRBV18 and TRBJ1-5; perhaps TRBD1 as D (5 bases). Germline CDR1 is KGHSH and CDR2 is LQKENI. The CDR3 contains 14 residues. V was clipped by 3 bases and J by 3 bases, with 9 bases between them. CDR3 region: CASSPDSTNQPQHF. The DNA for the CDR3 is TGTGCCAGCTCACCTGACAGTACCAATCAGCCCCAGCATTTT.

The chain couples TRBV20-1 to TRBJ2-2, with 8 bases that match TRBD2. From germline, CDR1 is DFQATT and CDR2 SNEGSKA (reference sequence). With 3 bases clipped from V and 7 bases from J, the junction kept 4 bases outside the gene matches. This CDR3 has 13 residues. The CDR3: CSASGGADGELFF. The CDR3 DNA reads TGCAGTGCTAGCGGGGGGGCCGACGGGGAGCTGTTTTTT.

CDR3 amino acids: CASILTLSSYEQYF. DNA of the CDR3: TGTGCCAGCATCCTGACACTTAGCTCCTACGAGCAGTACTTC. This chain connects TRBV7-2 to TRBJ2-7; D remains unclear. This CDR3 has 14 residues. The V gene lost 7 bases and the J gene lost 0 bases, with 13 bases spanning the gap. Looked up from germline, CDR1 is SGHTA and CDR2 is FQGNSA.

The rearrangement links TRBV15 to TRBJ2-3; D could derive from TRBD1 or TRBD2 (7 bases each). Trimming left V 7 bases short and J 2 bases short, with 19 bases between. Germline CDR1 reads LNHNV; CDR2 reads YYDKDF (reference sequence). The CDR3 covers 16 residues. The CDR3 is CATTGGVQRDTDTQYF. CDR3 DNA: TGTGCCACCACAGGGGGGGTCCAGCGGGACACAGATACGCAGTATTTT.

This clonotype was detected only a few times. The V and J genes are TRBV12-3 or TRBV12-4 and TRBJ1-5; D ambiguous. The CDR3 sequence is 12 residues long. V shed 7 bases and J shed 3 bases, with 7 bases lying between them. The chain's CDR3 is CASNLANQPQHF. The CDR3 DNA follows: TGTGCCAGCAACCTGGCCAATCAGCCCCAGCATTTT.

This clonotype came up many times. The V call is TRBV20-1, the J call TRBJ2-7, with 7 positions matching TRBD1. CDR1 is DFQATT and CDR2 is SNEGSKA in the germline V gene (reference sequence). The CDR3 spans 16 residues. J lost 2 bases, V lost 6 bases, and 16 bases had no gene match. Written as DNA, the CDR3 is TGCAGTGCCGACCCCTTGGCCGGGACAGTCCCCTACGAGCAGTACTTC. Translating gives CSADPLAGTVPYEQYF.

This CDR3 reads CSARAEGGKGWSSYNSPLHF. The CDR3 DNA follows: TGCAGTGCTAGAGCCGAGGGGGGTAAAGGGTGGAGCTCCTATAATTCACCCCTCCACTTT. The chain has TRBV20-1 and TRBJ1-6, with D perhaps matching TRBD1 (6 bases). The CDR3 loop spans 20 amino acids. Germline CDR1 DFQATT, CDR2 SNEGSKA (reference sequence). V was trimmed by 1 base and J by 0 bases, leaving 22 bases between them.

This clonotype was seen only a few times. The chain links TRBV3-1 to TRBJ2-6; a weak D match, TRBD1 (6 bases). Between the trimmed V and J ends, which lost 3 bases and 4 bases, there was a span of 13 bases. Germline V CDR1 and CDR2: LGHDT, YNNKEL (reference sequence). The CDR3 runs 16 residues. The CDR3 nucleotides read TGTGCCAGCAGCCATAACAGGGTATACGGGGCCAACGTCCTGACTTTC. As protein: CASSHNRVYGANVLTF. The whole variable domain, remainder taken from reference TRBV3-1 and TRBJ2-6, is DTAVSQTPKYLVTQMGNDKSIKCEQNLGHDTMYWYKQDSKKFLKIMFSYNNKELIINETVPNRFSPKSPDKAHLNLHINSLELGDSAVYFCASSHNRVYGANVLTFGAGSRLTVL.

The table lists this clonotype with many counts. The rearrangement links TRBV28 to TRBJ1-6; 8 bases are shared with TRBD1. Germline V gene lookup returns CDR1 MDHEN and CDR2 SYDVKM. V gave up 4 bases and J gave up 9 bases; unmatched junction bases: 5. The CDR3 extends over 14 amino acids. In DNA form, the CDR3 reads TGTGCCAGCAGTTCGGACAGGGAGTTTTCACCCCTCCACTTT. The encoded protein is CASSSDREFSPLHF.

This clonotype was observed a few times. In DNA, the CDR3 is TGCAGTGCCGGCCGGGGACACCACAATCAGCCCCAGCATTTT. It codes for CSAGRGHHNQPQHF. The genes are TRBV20-1 and TRBJ1-5, with a tentative D call TRBD1 (6 bases). Germline loops: CDR1 DFQATT, CDR2 SNEGSKA (reference sequence). Trimming took 6 bases from V and 3 from J, leaving 15 bases between them. The CDR3 sequence is 14 residues long.

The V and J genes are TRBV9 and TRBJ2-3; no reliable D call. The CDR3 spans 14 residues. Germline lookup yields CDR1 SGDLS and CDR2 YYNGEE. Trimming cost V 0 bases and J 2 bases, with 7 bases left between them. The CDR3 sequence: CASSVEAHTDTQYF. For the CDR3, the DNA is TGTGCCAGCAGCGTAGAGGCCCACACAGATACGCAGTATTTT.

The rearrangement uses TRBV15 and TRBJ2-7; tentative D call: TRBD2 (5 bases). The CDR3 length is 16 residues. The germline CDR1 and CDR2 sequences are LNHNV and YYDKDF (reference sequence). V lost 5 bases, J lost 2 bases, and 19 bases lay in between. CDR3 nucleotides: TGTGCCACCAGCTCCCTGCCGGGGTTAAGCACCTACGAGCAGTACTTC. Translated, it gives CATSSLPGLSTYEQYF.